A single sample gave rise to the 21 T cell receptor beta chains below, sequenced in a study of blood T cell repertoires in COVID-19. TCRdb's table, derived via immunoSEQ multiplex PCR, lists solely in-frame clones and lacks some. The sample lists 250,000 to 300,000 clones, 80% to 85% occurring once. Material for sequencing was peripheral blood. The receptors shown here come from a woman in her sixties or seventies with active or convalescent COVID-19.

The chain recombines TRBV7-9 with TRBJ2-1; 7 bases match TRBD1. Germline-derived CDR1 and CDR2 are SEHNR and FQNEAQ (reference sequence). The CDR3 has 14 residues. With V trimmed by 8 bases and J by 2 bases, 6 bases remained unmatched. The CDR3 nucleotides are TGTGCCAGCGGGTATCAGGGGGCCTACAATGAGCAGTTCTTC. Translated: CASGYQGAYNEQFF.

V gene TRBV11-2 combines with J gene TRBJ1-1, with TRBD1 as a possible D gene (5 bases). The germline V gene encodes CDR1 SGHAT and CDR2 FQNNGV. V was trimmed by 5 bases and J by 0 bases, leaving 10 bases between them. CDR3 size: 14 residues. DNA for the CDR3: TGTGCCAGCAGCGGAAGACAGATGAACACTGAAGCTTTCTTT. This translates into CASSGRQMNTEAFF.

CDR3 sequence (DNA): TGTGCCAGCAGTGGGGGCGGAAACACCATATATTTT. This codes for CASSGGGNTIYF. The J gene is TRBJ1-3, the V gene TRBV25-1; D possibly corresponds to TRBD1 (5 bases). Germline CDR1 MGHDK, CDR2 SYGVNS. This CDR3 has 12 amino acids. V was trimmed by 4 bases and J by 4 bases, leaving 5 bases between them. Variable domain in full (rest from reference TRBV25-1 and TRBJ1-3): EADIYQTPRYLVIGTGKKITLECSQTMGHDKMYWYQQDPGMELHLIHYSYGVNSTEKGDLSSESTVSRIRTEHFPLTLESARPSHTSQYLCASSGGGNTIYFGEGSWLTVV.

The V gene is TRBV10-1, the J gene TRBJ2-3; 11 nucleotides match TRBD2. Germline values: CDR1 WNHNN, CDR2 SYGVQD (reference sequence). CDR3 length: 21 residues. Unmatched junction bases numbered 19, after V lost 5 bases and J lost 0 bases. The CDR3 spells CASSPLPAGTSGGESTDTQYF. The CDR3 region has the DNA TGCGCCAGCAGTCCACTCCCGGCGGGAACTAGCGGGGGCGAAAGCACAGATACGCAGTATTTT.

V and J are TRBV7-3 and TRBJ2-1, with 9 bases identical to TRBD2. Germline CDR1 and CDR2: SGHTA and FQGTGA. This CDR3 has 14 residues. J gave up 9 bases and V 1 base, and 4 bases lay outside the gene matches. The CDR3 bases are TGTGCCAGCAGCTTAAGCGGGGGGGCCACTGAGCAGTTCTTC. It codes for CASSLSGGATEQFF.

CDR3 loop: CASSPGQATYNEQFF. In DNA, the CDR3 is TGTGCCAGCAGCCCCGGACAGGCCACCTACAATGAGCAGTTCTTC. The chain combines TRBV3-1 (or the pseudogene TRBV3-2) with TRBJ2-1; TRBD1 aligns across 7 bases. The CDR3 loop spans 15 amino acids. J was trimmed by 2 bases and V by 4 bases; bases with no gene match: 5. Germline V lookup: CDR1 LGHDT, CDR2 YNNKEL (reference sequence).

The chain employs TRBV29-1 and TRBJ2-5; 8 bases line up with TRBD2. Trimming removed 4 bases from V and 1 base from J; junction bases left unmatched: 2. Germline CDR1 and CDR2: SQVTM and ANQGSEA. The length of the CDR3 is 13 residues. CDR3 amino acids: CSVAAGGQETQYF. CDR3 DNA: TGCAGCGTTGCGGCGGGGGGCCAAGAGACCCAGTACTTC.

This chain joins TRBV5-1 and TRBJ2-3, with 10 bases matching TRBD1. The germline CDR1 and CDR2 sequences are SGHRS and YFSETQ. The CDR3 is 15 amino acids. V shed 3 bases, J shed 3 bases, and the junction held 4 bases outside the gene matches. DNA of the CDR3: TGCGCCAGCAGCTCCCGGGACAGGGGAACAGATACGCAGTATTTT. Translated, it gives CASSSRDRGTDTQYF.

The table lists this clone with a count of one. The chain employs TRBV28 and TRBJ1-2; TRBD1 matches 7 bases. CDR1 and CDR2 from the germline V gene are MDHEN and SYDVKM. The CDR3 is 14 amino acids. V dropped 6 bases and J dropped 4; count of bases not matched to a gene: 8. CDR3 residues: CASRTYRGSYGYTF. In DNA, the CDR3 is TGTGCCAGCAGGACGTACAGGGGAAGCTATGGCTACACCTTC.

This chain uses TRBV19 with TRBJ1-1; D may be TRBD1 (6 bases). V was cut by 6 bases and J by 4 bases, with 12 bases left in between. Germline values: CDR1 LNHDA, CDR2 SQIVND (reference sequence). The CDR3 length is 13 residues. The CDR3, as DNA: TGTGCCAGTAGCGATTCAGGGGCCACTGAAGCTTTCTTT. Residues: CASSDSGATEAFF.

The CDR3 DNA sequence: TGTGCCAGCAGCGTCGGGGGGACGGCCTCCCTAGAGCAGTACTTC. Protein sequence: CASSVGGTASLEQYF. The V and J genes are TRBV9 and TRBJ2-7; 7 nucleotides line up with TRBD2. The CDR3 has 15 amino acids. The trim removed 2 bases at V and 7 bases at J, leaving 12 bases unmatched. Per germline, CDR1 SGDLS and CDR2 YYNGEE.

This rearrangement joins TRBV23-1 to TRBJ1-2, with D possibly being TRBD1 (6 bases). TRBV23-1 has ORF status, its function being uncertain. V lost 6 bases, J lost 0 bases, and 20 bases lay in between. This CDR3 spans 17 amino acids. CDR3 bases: TGCGCCAGCAGCGGCCTCGGGCAGGGGCATACTAACTATGGCTACACCTTC. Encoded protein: CASSGLGQGHTNYGYTF.

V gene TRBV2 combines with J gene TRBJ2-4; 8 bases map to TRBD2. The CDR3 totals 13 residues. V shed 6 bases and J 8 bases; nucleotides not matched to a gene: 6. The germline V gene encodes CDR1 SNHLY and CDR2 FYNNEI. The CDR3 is CASRIAGWDIQYF. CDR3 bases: TGTGCCAGCAGGATAGCGGGGTGGGACATTCAGTACTTC. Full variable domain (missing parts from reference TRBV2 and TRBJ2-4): EPEVTQTPSHQVTQMGQEVILRCVPISNHLYFYWYRQILGQKVEFLVSFYNNEISEKSEIFDDQFSVERPDGSNFTLKIRSTKLEDSAMYFCASRIAGWDIQYFGAGTRLSVL.

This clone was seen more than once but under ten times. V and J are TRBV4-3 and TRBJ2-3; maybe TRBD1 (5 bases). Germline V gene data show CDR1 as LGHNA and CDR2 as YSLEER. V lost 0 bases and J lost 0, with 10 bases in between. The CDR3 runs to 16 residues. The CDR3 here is CASSQDWGLSTDTQYF. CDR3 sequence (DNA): TGCGCCAGCAGCCAAGATTGGGGCTTGAGCACAGATACGCAGTATTTT.

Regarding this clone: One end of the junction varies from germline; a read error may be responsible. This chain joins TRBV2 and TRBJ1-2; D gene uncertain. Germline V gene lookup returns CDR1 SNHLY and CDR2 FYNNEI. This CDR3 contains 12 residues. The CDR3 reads CAGRSVPYDYTF. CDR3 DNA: TGTGCCGGCAGATCGGTACCCTATGACTACACCTTC.

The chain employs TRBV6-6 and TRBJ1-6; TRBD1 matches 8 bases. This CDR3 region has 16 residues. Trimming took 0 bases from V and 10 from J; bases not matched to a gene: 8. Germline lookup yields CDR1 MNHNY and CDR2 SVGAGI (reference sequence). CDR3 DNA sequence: TGTGCCAGCAGTTACTCGAGACAGGACAGGGCCTCACCCCTCCACTTT. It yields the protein CASSYSRQDRASPLHF.

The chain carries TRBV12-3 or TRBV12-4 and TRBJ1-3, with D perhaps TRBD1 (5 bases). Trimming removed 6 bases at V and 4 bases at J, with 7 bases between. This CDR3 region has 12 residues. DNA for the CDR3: TGTGCCAGCAGCTGGACAGGAAACACCATATATTTT. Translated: CASSWTGNTIYF.

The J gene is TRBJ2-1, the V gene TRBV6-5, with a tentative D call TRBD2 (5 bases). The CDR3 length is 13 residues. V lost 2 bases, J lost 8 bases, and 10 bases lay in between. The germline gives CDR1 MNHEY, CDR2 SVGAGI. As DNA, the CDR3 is TGTGCCAGCAGTTACGGGCCGGGATATGAGCAGTTCTTC. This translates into CASSYGPGYEQFF.

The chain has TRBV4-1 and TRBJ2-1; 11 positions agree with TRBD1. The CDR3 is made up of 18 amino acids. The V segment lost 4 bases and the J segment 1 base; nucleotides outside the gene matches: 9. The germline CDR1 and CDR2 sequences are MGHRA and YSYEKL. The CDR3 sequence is CASSPAVGQGASYNEQFF. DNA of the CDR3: TGCGCCAGCAGCCCAGCAGTTGGACAGGGGGCGTCCTACAATGAGCAGTTCTTC.

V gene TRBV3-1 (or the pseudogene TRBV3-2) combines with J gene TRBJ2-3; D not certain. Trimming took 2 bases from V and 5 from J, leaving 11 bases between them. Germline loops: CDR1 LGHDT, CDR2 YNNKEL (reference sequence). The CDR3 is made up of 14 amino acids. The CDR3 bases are TGTGCCAGCAGCCAAATTAGCCCGTTAGATACGCAGTATTTT. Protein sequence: CASSQISPLDTQYF.

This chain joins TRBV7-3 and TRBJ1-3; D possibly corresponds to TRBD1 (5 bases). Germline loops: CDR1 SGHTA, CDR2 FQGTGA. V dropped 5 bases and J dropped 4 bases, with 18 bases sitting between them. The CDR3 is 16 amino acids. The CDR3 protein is CASSKNGRGTGNTIYF. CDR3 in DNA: TGTGCCAGCAGCAAAAATGGCCGGGGGACCGGAAACACCATATATTTT.